Following are 28 T cell receptor beta chains from one sample sequenced in a study of cytomegalovirus exposure and HLA in healthy donors. PCR employed 60 Vbeta and 13 Jbeta primers. The table came from immunoSEQ multiplex PCR; TCRdb's copy has only in-frame clones and leaves some out. Of over 90,000 clones listed, about 74% are singletons. Input material: PBMCs. Receptors originate from a woman aged 50 to 60 in good health and CMV-seropositive.

This rearrangement joins TRBV18 to TRBJ1-1, with D possibly being TRBD1 (6 bases). V was clipped by 4 bases and J by 4 bases, with 13 bases between them. The CDR3 extends over 14 amino acids. The germline V gene has CDR1 KGHSH and CDR2 LQKENI. The CDR3: CASSLQGTTTEAFF. As DNA, the CDR3 is TGTGCCAGCTCACTACAGGGTACCACCACTGAAGCTTTCTTT.

This chain links TRBV28 with TRBJ1-2, with D perhaps TRBD1 (6 bases). Trimming removed 7 bases from V and 7 bases from J, with 19 bases in between. This CDR3 is 14 amino acids long. Germline V gene data show CDR1 as MDHEN and CDR2 as SYDVKM. The DNA of the CDR3 is TGTGCCAGCATGATCCTCGGGGGGCCGGGTGGCTACACCTTC. Translating it yields CASMILGGPGGYTF.

This clone was seen a handful of times. This chain uses TRBV7-2 with TRBJ2-5, with TRBD2 matching over 9 bases. Germline V gives CDR1 SGHTA, CDR2 FQGNSA. The CDR3 is made up of 16 amino acids. After removal of 1 base from V and 0 bases from J, the junction contained 3 bases not matched to a gene. The CDR3 protein is CASSLGSGGDQETQYF. The CDR3 DNA reads as TGTGCCAGCAGCTTAGGTAGCGGGGGAGACCAAGAGACCCAGTACTTC.

The CDR3 DNA follows: TGTGCCAGCAGCCCTGGGACTAGCGGGGTTCGGGAGCAGTACTTC. Its protein product is CASSPGTSGVREQYF. This chain connects TRBV9 to TRBJ2-7, with 13 bases identical to TRBD2. With V trimmed by 4 bases and J by 7 bases, 8 bases remained unmatched. The CDR3 loop spans 15 amino acids. Germline lookup yields CDR1 SGDLS and CDR2 YYNGEE.

V usage is TRBV4-1 and J usage is TRBJ1-2; 9 positions match TRBD1. The V and J ends lost 4 bases and 8 bases, in that order; junction bases with no gene match: 8. This CDR3 comprises 14 residues. CDR1 and CDR2 (germline): MGHRA, YSYEKL. The CDR3 DNA reads TGCGCCAGCAGCCCAAACAGGGGGCTGAGGGGCTACACCTTC. Translated, it gives CASSPNRGLRGYTF.

The chain carries TRBV27 and TRBJ1-1; tentatively, D is TRBD1 (6 bases). CDR3 length equals 14 residues. The germline V and J ends were trimmed by 6 bases and 5 bases, with 16 bases remaining between them. Per germline, CDR1 MNHEY and CDR2 SMNVEV (reference sequence). The CDR3 reads CASSRANRVTEAFF. In nucleotides, the CDR3 is TGTGCCAGCAGCCGCGCAAACAGGGTGACTGAAGCTTTCTTT.

The chain is built from TRBV7-7 and TRBJ2-1, with 11 bases identical to TRBD1. This CDR3 has 20 amino acids. The trim removed 5 bases at V and 1 base at J, leaving 16 bases unmatched. Germline CDR1 is SSHAT and CDR2 is FNYEAQ (reference sequence). The CDR3 DNA is TGTGCCAGCAGCCCCGGGACAGGGGGATCCCTACGGGGATCCTACAATGAGCAGTTCTTC. Translated: CASSPGTGGSLRGSYNEQFF.

This clone was seen a few times. This sequence joins TRBV28 and TRBJ1-2; 9 bases fit TRBD1. Per the germline V gene, CDR1 is MDHEN and CDR2 is SYDVKM. The CDR3 contains 17 residues. The CDR3 is CASSGSAGTGINYGYTF. The CDR3 DNA is TGTGCATCCTCGGGGAGCGCCGGGACAGGGATTAACTATGGCTACACCTTC.

This clone was seen a single time. Germline and junction disagree at one end, which may indicate a read error. V gene TRBV7-9 combines with J gene TRBJ1-1, with 9 bases aligning to TRBD1. Germline V lookup: CDR1 SEHNR, CDR2 FQNEAQ (reference sequence). The CDR3 is 14 residues long. The CDR3 here is CSSSLRTGVTEAFF. DNA for the CDR3: TGTTCCAGCAGCTTACGGACAGGGGTTACTGAAGCTTTCTTT.

This chain uses TRBV9 with TRBJ2-1, with 12 bases aligning to TRBD2. Germline V gives CDR1 SGDLS, CDR2 YYNGEE. V was clipped by 0 bases and J by 3 bases; unmatched bases: 7. CDR3 length: 18 amino acids. Here the CDR3 DNA reads TGTGCCAGCAGCGTAGCTCCTAGCGGGAGGGCCGACTACAATGAGCAGTTCTTC. Protein sequence: CASSVAPSGRADYNEQFF.

The chain couples TRBV27 to TRBJ2-1; D possibly corresponds to TRBD2 (6 bases). The ends were cut back, 6 bases at V and 6 bases at J, with 15 bases in the middle. The germline V gene encodes CDR1 MNHEY and CDR2 SMNVEV (reference sequence). The CDR3 is 14 amino acids. The CDR3 reads CASRPRRAANEQFF. The CDR3 DNA reads as TGTGCCAGCAGGCCAAGGAGGGCCGCCAATGAGCAGTTCTTC.

The chain has TRBV18 and TRBJ1-5; tentative D call: TRBD1 (6 bases). V was cut by 2 bases and J by 4 bases, with 6 bases left in between. Germline CDR1 is KGHSH and CDR2 is LQKENI. This CDR3 has 13 amino acids. The CDR3 spells CASSPGTNQPQHF. The DNA for the CDR3 is TGTGCCAGCTCACCAGGGACAAATCAGCCCCAGCATTTT.

V is TRBV27 and J is TRBJ1-6; unclear D gene. The germline V gene encodes CDR1 MNHEY and CDR2 SMNVEV (reference sequence). V was shortened by 3 bases and J by 6 bases, with 9 bases between the two germline ends. CDR3 length equals 14 residues. In DNA, the CDR3 is TGTGCCAGCAGTTTCACAGCTTCTAATTCACCCCTCCACTTT. Translating it yields CASSFTASNSPLHF.

The CDR3: CASSSLQGPNTGELFF. In DNA, the CDR3 is TGCGCCAGCAGCTCTCTACAGGGACCGAACACCGGGGAGCTGTTTTTT. The J gene is TRBJ2-2, the V gene TRBV5-1, with D perhaps TRBD1 (6 bases). With 3 bases removed from V and 0 bases from J, the gap between germline ends came to 12 bases. Germline lookup yields CDR1 SGHRS and CDR2 YFSETQ. The CDR3 runs 16 residues.

The genes are TRBV7-2 and TRBJ1-1; D is ambiguous. V lost 7 bases and J lost 1, with 13 bases in between. The CDR3 has 14 residues. Germline CDR1 and CDR2: SGHTA and FQGNSA. The CDR3 coding sequence is TGTGCCAGCACCTTTATGTTAGAGAACACTGAAGCTTTCTTT. Its translation is CASTFMLENTEAFF. Supplemented by reference TRBV7-2 and TRBJ1-1, the full variable domain reads GAGVSQSPSNKVTEKGKDVELRCDPISGHTALYWYRQSLGQGLEFLIYFQGNSAPDKSGLPSDRFSAERTGGSVSTLTIQRTQQEDSAVYLCASTFMLENTEAFFGQGTRLTVV.

This sequence joins TRBV28 and TRBJ2-7, with D tentatively TRBD1 (6 bases). From germline, CDR1 is MDHEN and CDR2 SYDVKM. Trimming cost V 2 bases and J 4 bases, with 24 bases left between them. This CDR3 region has 18 residues. The CDR3: CASSLNPTGTPGAYEQYF. DNA of the CDR3: TGTGCCAGCAGTTTAAACCCCACCGGCACCCCAGGGGCTTACGAGCAGTACTTC.

V usage is TRBV29-1 and J usage is TRBJ2-2, with 7 bases matching TRBD1. Germline CDR1 and CDR2: SQVTM and ANQGSEA. The trim removed 7 bases at V and 6 bases at J, leaving 8 bases unmatched. This CDR3 has 13 residues. In DNA, the CDR3 is TGCAGCGCCTTGATCCAGGGGGCCGGGGAGCTGTTTTTT. Amino acids: CSALIQGAGELFF.

The chain recombines TRBV11-2 with TRBJ2-7, with D possibly being TRBD2 (5 bases). The ends were cut back, 5 bases at V and 2 bases at J, with 13 bases in the middle. Germline V gene sequence: CDR1 SGHAT, CDR2 FQNNGV. The CDR3 runs to 14 residues. This chain's CDR3 is CASSPEGLPYEQYF. The CDR3 bases are TGTGCCAGCAGCCCCGAAGGACTCCCCTACGAGCAGTACTTC.

The chain is built from TRBV29-1 and TRBJ2-3; 7 nucleotides agree with TRBD2. CDR1 and CDR2 (germline): SQVTM, ANQGSEA. Trimming at V came to 5 bases and at J to 2 bases, leaving 4 bases not matched to a gene. CDR3 length: 13 amino acids. The CDR3 nucleotides read TGCAGCGTTTCTAGCGGCTACACAGATACGCAGTATTTT. It encodes CSVSSGYTDTQYF.

The gene calls are TRBV4-1 and TRBJ2-3; the D gene is possibly TRBD2 (5 bases). This CDR3 contains 14 residues. V was shortened by 1 base and J by 5 bases, with 10 bases between the two germline ends. The V gene's germline CDR1 is MGHRA and CDR2 YSYEKL. This CDR3 is CASSQGGLLDTQYF. The CDR3 DNA reads TGCGCCAGCAGCCAAGGCGGACTTCTAGATACGCAGTATTTT.

Only a few counts were recorded for this clone. This chain links TRBV2 with TRBJ1-2; the match to TRBD1 covers 7 bases. J was trimmed by 4 bases and V by 6 bases; bases with no gene match: 2. The CDR3 spans 12 residues. From germline, CDR1 is SNHLY and CDR2 FYNNEI. CDR3 DNA sequence: TGTGCCAGCAGCGGACAGGCCTATGGCTACACCTTC. As protein: CASSGQAYGYTF.

The chain carries TRBV28 and TRBJ1-2; D unresolved. The V and J ends lost 4 bases and 4 bases respectively, with 10 bases between them. This CDR3 comprises 13 residues. Germline values: CDR1 MDHEN, CDR2 SYDVKM. The DNA of the CDR3 is TGTGCCAGCAGTTCGGAGACCCCCTATGGCTACACCTTC. This codes for CASSSETPYGYTF.

The gene calls are TRBV5-8 and TRBJ1-3; D uncertain. Germline V gene sequence: CDR1 SGHTS, CDR2 YDEGEE. V lost 4 bases, J lost 0 bases, and 20 bases lay in between. The CDR3 spans 18 residues. The CDR3 bases are TGTGCCAGCAGCATTACTTTCACGCGGGGAGGCTCTGGAAACACCATATATTTT. Translation: CASSITFTRGGSGNTIYF.

The rearrangement links TRBV19 to TRBJ2-3; tentatively, D is TRBD2 (6 bases). From germline, CDR1 is LNHDA and CDR2 SQIVND (reference sequence). The germline V and J ends were trimmed by 5 bases and 2 bases, with 11 bases remaining between them. The length of the CDR3 is 14 residues. Written as DNA, the CDR3 is TGTGCCAGTAGTGCGGGGCGTTCCACAGATACGCAGTATTTT. It yields the protein CASSAGRSTDTQYF.

The chain combines TRBV4-1 with TRBJ2-3; TRBD2 matches 9 bases. There are 16 residues in the CDR3. Germline V gene lookup returns CDR1 MGHRA and CDR2 YSYEKL. V lost 1 base, J lost 6 bases, and 8 bases stayed unmatched. In nucleotides, the CDR3 is TGCGCCAGCAGCCAAGTGGCGGGAGGGCCGGGGGATACGCAGTATTTT. This codes for CASSQVAGGPGDTQYF.

The rearrangement uses TRBV30 and TRBJ2-1; TRBD2 matches at 16 bases. The CDR3 has 18 residues. Germline values: CDR1 GTSNPN, CDR2 SVGIG (reference sequence). The V segment lost 7 bases and the J segment 0 bases; nucleotides outside the gene matches: 9. The CDR3 DNA reads TGTGCCTCAACGGGACTAGCGGGAGGGCCTAGCTCCTACAATGAGCAGTTCTTC. Translated: CASTGLAGGPSSYNEQFF.

The chain uses TRBV5-1 and TRBJ2-6, with D perhaps TRBD1 (5 bases). Per the germline V gene, CDR1 is SGHRS and CDR2 is YFSETQ. V was pared by 1 base and J by 13 bases, with 18 bases between. The CDR3 covers 15 residues. The DNA for the CDR3 is TGCGCCAGCAGCTTGCAGGGCACCCAAGAAAGAGTCCTGACTTTC. As protein: CASSLQGTQERVLTF.

This clone has just one count. The chain has TRBV7-9 and TRBJ2-1; TRBD2 matches 10 bases. CDR1 is SEHNR, CDR2 FQNEAQ, per germline (reference sequence). V lost 5 bases to trimming and J lost 9 bases; unmatched junction nucleotides: 16. The CDR3 has 17 amino acids. CDR3 residues: CASSRTSGLAGVGEQFF. The CDR3 nucleotides are TGTGCCAGCAGCAGGACATCGGGGCTAGCGGGGGTTGGTGAGCAGTTCTTC.